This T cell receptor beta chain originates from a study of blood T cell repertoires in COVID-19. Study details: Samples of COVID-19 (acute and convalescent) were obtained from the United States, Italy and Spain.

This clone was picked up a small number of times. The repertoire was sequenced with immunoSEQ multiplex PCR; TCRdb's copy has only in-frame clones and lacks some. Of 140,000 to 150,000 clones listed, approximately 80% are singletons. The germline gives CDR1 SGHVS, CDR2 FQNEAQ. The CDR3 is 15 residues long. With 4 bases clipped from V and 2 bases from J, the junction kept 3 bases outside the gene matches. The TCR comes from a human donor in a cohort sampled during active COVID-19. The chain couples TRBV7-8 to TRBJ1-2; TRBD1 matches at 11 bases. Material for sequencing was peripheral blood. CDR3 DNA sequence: TGTGCCAGCAGCTCCGGGACAGGGGGAAACTATGGCTACACCTTC. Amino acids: CASSSGTGGNYGYTF.